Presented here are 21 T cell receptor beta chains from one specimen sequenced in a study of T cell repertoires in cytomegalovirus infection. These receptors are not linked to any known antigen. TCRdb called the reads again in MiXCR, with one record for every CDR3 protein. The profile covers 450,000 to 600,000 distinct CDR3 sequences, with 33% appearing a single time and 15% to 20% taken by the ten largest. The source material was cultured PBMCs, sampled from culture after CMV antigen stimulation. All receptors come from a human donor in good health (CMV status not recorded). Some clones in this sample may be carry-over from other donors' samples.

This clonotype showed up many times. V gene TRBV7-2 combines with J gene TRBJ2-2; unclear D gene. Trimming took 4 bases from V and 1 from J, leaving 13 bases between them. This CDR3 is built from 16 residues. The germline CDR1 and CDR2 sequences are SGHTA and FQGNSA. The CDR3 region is CASSYLVILNTGELFF. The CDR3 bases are TGTGCCAGCAGCTACCTAGTAATACTGAACACCGGGGAGCTGTTTTTT.

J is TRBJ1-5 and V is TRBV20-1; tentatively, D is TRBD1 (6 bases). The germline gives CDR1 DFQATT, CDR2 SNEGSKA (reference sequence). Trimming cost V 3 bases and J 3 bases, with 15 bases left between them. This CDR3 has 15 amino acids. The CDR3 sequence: CSARSTGVNNQPQHF. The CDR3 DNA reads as TGCAGTGCTAGGTCGACAGGAGTAAACAATCAGCCCCAGCATTTT.

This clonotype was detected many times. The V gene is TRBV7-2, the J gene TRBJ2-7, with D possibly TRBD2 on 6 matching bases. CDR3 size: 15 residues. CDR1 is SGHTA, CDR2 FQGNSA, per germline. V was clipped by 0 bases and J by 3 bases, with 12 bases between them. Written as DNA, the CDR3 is TGTGCCAGCAGCTTAGCGCTCAATAGCGGCTACGAGCAGTACTTC. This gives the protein CASSLALNSGYEQYF.

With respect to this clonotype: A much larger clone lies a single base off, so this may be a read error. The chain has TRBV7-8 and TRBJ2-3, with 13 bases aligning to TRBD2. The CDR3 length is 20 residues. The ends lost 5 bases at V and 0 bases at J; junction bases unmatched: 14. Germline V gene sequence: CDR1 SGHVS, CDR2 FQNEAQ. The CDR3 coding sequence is TGTGCCAGCAGCCGTCTCGGACTAGCGGGAGTGAAAACTAGCACAGATACGCAGTATTTT. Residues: CASSRLGLAGVKTSTDTQYF. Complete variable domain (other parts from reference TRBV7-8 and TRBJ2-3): GAGVSQSPRYKVAKRGQDVALRCDPISGHVSLFWYQQALGQGPEFLTYFQNEAQLDKSGLPSDRFFAERPEGSVSTLKIQRTQQEDSAVYLCASSRLGLAGVKTSTDTQYFGPGTRLTVL.

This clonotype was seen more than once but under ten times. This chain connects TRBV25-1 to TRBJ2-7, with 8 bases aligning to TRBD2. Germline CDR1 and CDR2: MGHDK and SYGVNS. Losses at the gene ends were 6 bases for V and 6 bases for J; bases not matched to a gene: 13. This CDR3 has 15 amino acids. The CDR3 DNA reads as TGTGCCAGCAGCAATAGCGGGGCGGCATCTGTCGAGCAGTACTTC. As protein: CASSNSGAASVEQYF.

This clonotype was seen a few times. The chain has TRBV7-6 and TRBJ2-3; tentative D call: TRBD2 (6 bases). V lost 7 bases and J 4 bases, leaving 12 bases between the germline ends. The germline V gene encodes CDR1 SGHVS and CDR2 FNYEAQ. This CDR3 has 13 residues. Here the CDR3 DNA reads TGTGCCAGCACTGGCGGCGGGGCAGATACGCAGTATTTT. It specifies CASTGGGADTQYF.

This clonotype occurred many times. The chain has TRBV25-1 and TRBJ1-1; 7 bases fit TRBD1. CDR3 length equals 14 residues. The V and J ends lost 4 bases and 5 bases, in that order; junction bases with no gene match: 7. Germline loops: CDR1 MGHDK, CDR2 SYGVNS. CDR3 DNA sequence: TGTGCCAGCAGTGGTTGGGAGGGGGCTACTGAAGCTTTCTTT. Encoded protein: CASSGWEGATEAFF.

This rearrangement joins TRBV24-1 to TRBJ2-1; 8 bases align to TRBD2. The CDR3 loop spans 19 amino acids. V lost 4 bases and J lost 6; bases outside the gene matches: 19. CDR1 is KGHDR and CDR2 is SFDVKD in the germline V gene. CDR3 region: CATSETRRVAAGGGNEQFF. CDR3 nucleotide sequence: TGTGCCACCAGTGAAACAAGAAGGGTTGCGGCGGGAGGTGGCAATGAGCAGTTCTTC.

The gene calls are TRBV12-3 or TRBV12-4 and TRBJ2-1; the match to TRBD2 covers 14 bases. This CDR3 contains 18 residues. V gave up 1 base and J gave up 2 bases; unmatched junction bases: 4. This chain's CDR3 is CASSLGGLAGVPYNEQFF. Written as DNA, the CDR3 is TGTGCCAGCAGTTTAGGGGGACTAGCGGGAGTGCCCTACAATGAGCAGTTCTTC.

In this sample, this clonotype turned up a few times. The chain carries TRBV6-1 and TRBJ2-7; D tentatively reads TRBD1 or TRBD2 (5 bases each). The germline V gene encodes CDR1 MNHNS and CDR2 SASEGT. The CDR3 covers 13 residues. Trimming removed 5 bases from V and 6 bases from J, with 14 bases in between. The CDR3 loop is CASSYGAAREQYF. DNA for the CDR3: TGTGCCAGCAGTTACGGGGCAGCCCGCGAGCAGTACTTC.

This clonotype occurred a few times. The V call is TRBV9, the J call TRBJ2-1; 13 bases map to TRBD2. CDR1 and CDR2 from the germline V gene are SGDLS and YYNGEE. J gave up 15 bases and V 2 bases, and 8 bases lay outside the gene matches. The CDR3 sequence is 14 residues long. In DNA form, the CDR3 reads TGTGCCAGCAGCGTCGGCGGACTAGCGGGAGATCTGTTCTTC. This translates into CASSVGGLAGDLFF.

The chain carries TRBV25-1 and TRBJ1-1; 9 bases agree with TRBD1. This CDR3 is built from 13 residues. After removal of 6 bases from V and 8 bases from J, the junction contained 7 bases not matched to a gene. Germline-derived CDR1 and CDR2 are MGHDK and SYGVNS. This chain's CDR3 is CASRTTGGTEAFF. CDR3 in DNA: TGTGCCAGCAGGACGACAGGGGGAACCGAAGCTTTCTTT.

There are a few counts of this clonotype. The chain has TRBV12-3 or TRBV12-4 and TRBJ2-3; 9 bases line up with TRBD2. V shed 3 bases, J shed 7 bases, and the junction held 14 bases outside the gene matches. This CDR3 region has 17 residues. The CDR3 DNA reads TGTGCCAGCAGTTTGGGGAGCGGGAGGCGTATTGAATATACGCAGTATTTT. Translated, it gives CASSLGSGRRIEYTQYF.

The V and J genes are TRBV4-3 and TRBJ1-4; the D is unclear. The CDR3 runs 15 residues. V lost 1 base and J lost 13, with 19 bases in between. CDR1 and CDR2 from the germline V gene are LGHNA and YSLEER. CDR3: CASSQGAGGVEGLFF. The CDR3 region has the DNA TGCGCCAGCAGCCAAGGGGCGGGCGGGGTTGAAGGACTGTTTTTT.

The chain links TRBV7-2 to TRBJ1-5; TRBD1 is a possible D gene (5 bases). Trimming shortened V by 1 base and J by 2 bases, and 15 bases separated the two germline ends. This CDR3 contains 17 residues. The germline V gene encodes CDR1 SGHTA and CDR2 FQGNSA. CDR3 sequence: CASSLGGGLLGNQPQHF. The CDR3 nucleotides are TGTGCCAGCAGCTTAGGGGGCGGATTGTTAGGCAATCAGCCCCAGCATTTT.

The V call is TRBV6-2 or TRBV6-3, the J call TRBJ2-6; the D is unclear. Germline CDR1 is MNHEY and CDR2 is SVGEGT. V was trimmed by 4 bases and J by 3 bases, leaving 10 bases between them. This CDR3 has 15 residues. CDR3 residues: CASSSHSSGANVLTF. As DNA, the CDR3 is TGTGCCAGCAGTTCCCACTCCAGTGGGGCCAACGTCCTGACTTTC.

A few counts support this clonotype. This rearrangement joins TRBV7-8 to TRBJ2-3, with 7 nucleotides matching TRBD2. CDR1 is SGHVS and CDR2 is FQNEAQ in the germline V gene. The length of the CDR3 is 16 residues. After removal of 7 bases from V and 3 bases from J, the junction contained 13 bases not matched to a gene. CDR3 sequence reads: CASTHRLSGNTDTQYF. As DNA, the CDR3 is TGTGCCAGCACCCACCGACTAAGCGGGAATACAGATACGCAGTATTTT.

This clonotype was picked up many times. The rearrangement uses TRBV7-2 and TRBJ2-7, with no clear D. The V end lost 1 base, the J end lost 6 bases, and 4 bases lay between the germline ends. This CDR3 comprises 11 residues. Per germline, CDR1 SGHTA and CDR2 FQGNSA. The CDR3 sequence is CASSLVGEQYF. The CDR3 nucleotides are TGTGCCAGCAGCTTAGTCGGCGAGCAGTACTTC.

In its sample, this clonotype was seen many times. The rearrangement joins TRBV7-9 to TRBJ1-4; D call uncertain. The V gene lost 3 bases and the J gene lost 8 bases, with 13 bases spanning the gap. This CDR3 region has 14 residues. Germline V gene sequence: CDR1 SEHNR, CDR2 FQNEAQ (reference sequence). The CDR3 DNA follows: TGTGCCAGCAGCTTTTCGTATAGGGCCGAAAAACTGTTTTTT. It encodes CASSFSYRAEKLFF.

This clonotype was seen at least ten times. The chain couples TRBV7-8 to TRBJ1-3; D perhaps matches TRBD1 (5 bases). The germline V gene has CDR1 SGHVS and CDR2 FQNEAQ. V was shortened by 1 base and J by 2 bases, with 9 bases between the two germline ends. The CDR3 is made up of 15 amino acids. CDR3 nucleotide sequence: TGTGCCAGCAGCTTAGACCGGGGCGCTGGAAACACCATATATTTT. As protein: CASSLDRGAGNTIYF.

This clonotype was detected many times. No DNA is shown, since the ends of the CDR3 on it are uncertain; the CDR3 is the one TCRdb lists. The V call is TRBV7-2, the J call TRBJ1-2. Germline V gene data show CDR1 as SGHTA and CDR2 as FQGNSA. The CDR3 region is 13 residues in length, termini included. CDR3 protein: CASSLAFGEGYTF.